This T cell receptor (beta chain) appears in the sequencing data of a study of chemoradiotherapy in HPV16-positive cancers (dated by TCRdb to between 2022 and 2023). For the study in its entirety: Candidate HPV-specific T-cell clones and common TCR motifs were defined by functional T-cell assays performed on cells from two HPV16-positive patients. The study asked whether T-cell immunity to the HPV oncoproteins E6 and E7 changes during chemoradiotherapy and whether this immunity affects survival. The candidate HPV-specific TCRs and motifs were then tracked in TCR repertoires from 80 to 95 patients with HPV-related cancers. Broader findings and caveats from the paper: Expansion of candidate HPV-specific clones and E7-related TCR motifs was observed in the tumor microenvironment during treatment, whereas no such expansion was observed for non-HPV-specific T cells. The functional definition of HPV-specific T cells came from only two HPV16-positive patients, and the survival association was reported for HPV16-positive patients. In HPV16-positive patients, expansion of HPV-responsive T cells during chemoradiotherapy was found to be associated with improved recurrence-free survival.

Of note for this clone: It lacks a known antigen. Within one base of it there is no much larger clone, and no base qualities were kept.

Measured from the cysteine to the phenylalanine, the CDR3 is 15 residues long. Of the read, only the CDR3 DNA is kept; its 45 bases are in frame from base 1. Trimming takes 5 bases off V and 4 bases off J; junction bases not matched to a gene: 10. CDR1 and CDR2 were assigned from the germline V gene (reference sequence) as LNHDA and SQIVND. Because repertoires were sampled repeatedly during chemoradiotherapy, clonal expansion in the tumor microenvironment could be followed. The library relied on the immunoSEQ multiplex PCR assay. The clones in this table, taken by TCRdb from immuneACCESS, are in-frame only. Not every clone is retained; where verified, under half of the shortfall comes from an unresolved V gene, and the cause of the rest is unknown. In this sample the table shows over 10,000 clones, 88% of which occur a single time. Around 2.4% of the sample is taken by the ten largest.

The sequenced sample was blood, obtained from a patient who underwent chemoradiotherapy. The chain is encoded by TRBV19 joined to TRBJ1-1, and 7 junction bases match TRBD1. This sequence was found in a human donor with HPV-associated anogenital cancer. The CDR3 loop reads CASSDGQGVTTEAFF. At the DNA level, the sequence is TGTGCCAGTAGTGACGGTCAGGGGGTGACCACTGAAGCTTTCTTT.